Below, 20 T cell receptor beta chains from the same sample are listed, as sequenced in a study of sequential checkpoint blockade in melanoma. As for treatment: randomized to nivolumab then ipilimumab (arm A) or the reverse (arm B). The data were produced by immunoSEQ multiplex PCR, yet TCRdb's version contains in-frame clones alone and is incomplete. The table has fewer than 4,000 clones, 50% to 75% seen once; the top ten hold 21%. This material consisted of CD8+ T cells sorted from blood (inferred from file names), taken from a patient given nivolumab and ipilimumab in sequence. These receptors all come from a human donor with melanoma.

The chain links TRBV6-5 to TRBJ2-3, with 11 bases identical to TRBD2. Germline CDR1 and CDR2: MNHEY and SVGAGI. J gave up 1 base and V 4 bases, and 4 bases lay outside the gene matches. The CDR3 runs to 16 residues. The CDR3 here is CASSSGTSGRTDTQYF. The CDR3 coding sequence is TGTGCCAGCAGTTCCGGGACTAGCGGCCGCACAGATACGCAGTATTTT.

A few counts support this clone. The chain is built from TRBV2 and TRBJ1-4; TRBD1 agrees at 10 bases. V gave up 8 bases and J gave up 7 bases; unmatched junction bases: 7. The CDR3 runs 14 residues. Germline V CDR1 and CDR2: SNHLY, FYNNEI. The CDR3 DNA follows: TGTGCCAGCGATCCGGGACAGGGGCGTGAAAAACTGTTTTTT. It yields the protein CASDPGQGREKLFF.

On this clone: Other DNA sequences in the sample encode the same CDR3. The chain is built from TRBV4-1 and TRBJ2-2; 9 bases line up with TRBD2. The junction had 5 bases not matched to a gene; V was cut back by 2 bases and J by 7 bases. Germline V gene sequence: CDR1 MGHRA, CDR2 YSYEKL. The CDR3 contains 15 residues. The CDR3 DNA sequence: TGCGCCAGCAGCCAAAGCGGGGGGTTGGTCGGGGAGCTGTTTTTT. The encoded protein is CASSQSGGLVGELFF.

With respect to this clone: The identical CDR3 is also encoded by other nucleotide sequences in the sample. The chain has TRBV4-1 and TRBJ2-7, with a weak D call TRBD1 (6 bases). Trimming took off 1 base at V and 1 base at J, with 11 bases between the two ends. CDR1 is MGHRA, CDR2 YSYEKL, per germline. This CDR3 has 15 residues. The CDR3 loop reads CASSQASGVSYEQYF. CDR3 sequence (DNA): TGCGCCAGCAGCCAAGCCTCAGGGGTTTCCTACGAGCAGTACTTC.

Comment on this clone: One end of the junction is discordant with germline, which a read error may explain. The chain is built from TRBV6-6 and TRBJ2-5; 8 positions agree with TRBD1. Germline CDR1 reads MNHNY; CDR2 reads SVGAGI (reference sequence). The CDR3 consists of 16 residues. CDR3 sequence (DNA): TGTGCCCGCAGTTACGAACAGGGGGAATTAGGGGAGACCCAGTACTTC. Translated, it gives CARSYEQGELGETQYF.

Regarding this clone: The junction differs from germline at one of its ends, possibly a read error. The gene calls are TRBV7-2 and TRBJ2-7; D is perhaps TRBD1 (6 bases). The germline V gene encodes CDR1 SGHTA and CDR2 FQGNSA. The CDR3 loop spans 14 amino acids. CDR3 in DNA: TGCGCCAGCAGCTTGTTTCAGGGGCCCTACGAGCAGTACTTC. Its protein is CASSLFQGPYEQYF.

This clone has just a few counts. This chain connects TRBV19 to TRBJ2-2; 15 nucleotides agree with TRBD2. The V and J ends lost 7 bases and 4 bases, in that order; junction bases with no gene match: 7. Germline V lookup: CDR1 LNHDA, CDR2 SQIVND (reference sequence). There are 17 residues in the CDR3. CDR3 sequence reads: CASKIGLAGGITGELFF. The CDR3, as DNA: TGTGCCAGTAAGATTGGACTAGCGGGAGGGATCACCGGGGAGCTGTTTTTT.

The genes are TRBV4-1 and TRBJ1-3; a weak D match, TRBD1 (6 bases). The CDR3 spans 15 residues. CDR1 is MGHRA, CDR2 YSYEKL, per germline. V lost 6 bases to trimming and J lost 1 base, with 13 bases between them. The chain's CDR3 is CASRAGAGSGNTIYF. CDR3 in DNA: TGCGCCAGCAGAGCAGGGGCAGGGTCTGGAAACACCATATATTTT.

This clone turned up a few times. V and J are TRBV7-8 and TRBJ2-5; tentative D call: TRBD2 (5 bases). This CDR3 region has 15 residues. CDR1 is SGHVS and CDR2 is FQNEAQ in the germline V gene. The germline V and J ends were trimmed by 8 bases and 0 bases, with 16 bases remaining between them. The CDR3 region has the DNA TGTGCCAGCGGACGCCCGCGGGCGAACCAAGAGACCCAGTACTTC. This encodes CASGRPRANQETQYF.

This clone was counted a few times. The chain combines TRBV7-3 with TRBJ2-1, with a possible D match to TRBD1 (6 bases). Trimming stripped 5 bases from V and 8 bases from J, with 16 bases between. This CDR3 has 14 amino acids. Germline CDR1 and CDR2: SGHTA and FQGTGA. DNA for the CDR3: TGTGCCAGCAGCCAAGGACAGTTTGACCATGAGCAGTTCTTC. This sequence encodes CASSQGQFDHEQFF.

The rearrangement joins TRBV4-1 to TRBJ2-2, with TRBD2 matching 7 bases. V was pared by 0 bases and J by 8 bases, with 3 bases of the junction left unmatched. Germline loops: CDR1 MGHRA, CDR2 YSYEKL. The CDR3 loop spans 14 amino acids. CDR3 region: CASSQDRGVGELFF. The CDR3 coding sequence is TGCGCCAGCAGCCAAGATCGGGGGGTAGGGGAGCTGTTTTTT.

V and J are TRBV9 and TRBJ1-2; D unclear. Germline values: CDR1 SGDLS, CDR2 YYNGEE. Trimming cost V 0 bases and J 4 bases, with 10 bases left between them. The CDR3 runs 14 residues. The CDR3 spells CASSVGGGGYGYTF. Here the CDR3 DNA reads TGTGCCAGCAGCGTAGGGGGAGGTGGCTATGGCTACACCTTC.

The V call is TRBV29-1, the J call TRBJ2-2; maybe TRBD1 (6 bases). Germline assignment: CDR1 SQVTM and CDR2 ANQGSEA. The V end lost 3 bases, the J end lost 4 bases, and 18 bases lay between the germline ends. CDR3 length: 16 residues. The CDR3 DNA follows: TGCAGCGTTGAGACTGGCAGGGGAGTGGGCACCGGGGAGCTGTTTTTT. This translates into CSVETGRGVGTGELFF.

Here the CDR3 DNA reads TGTGCCACCAGCAGAGTTGAGCGGATCTTCACAGATACGCAGTATTTT. Protein sequence: CATSRVERIFTDTQYF. The chain joins TRBV15 to TRBJ2-3; D may be TRBD2 (5 bases). V lost 1 base, J lost 2 bases, and 13 bases lay in between. The germline gives CDR1 LNHNV, CDR2 YYDKDF (reference sequence). The CDR3 length is 16 residues.

The chain uses TRBV6-1 and TRBJ2-1, with 16 bases lining up with TRBD2. In germline, CDR1 is MNHNS, CDR2 SASEGT. Germline trimming cut 0 bases from V and 5 bases from J; bases unmatched to any gene: 7. CDR3 length: 19 amino acids. DNA of the CDR3: TGTGCCAGCAGTGAAGCGGGACTAGCGGGGGGGCCCTTCGACAATGAGCAGTTCTTC. This gives the protein CASSEAGLAGGPFDNEQFF.

This clone was detected only a few times. The chain uses TRBV7-2 and TRBJ1-5, with D tentatively TRBD1 (5 bases). Deletions cut 5 bases from V and 1 base from J, with 9 bases between. The CDR3 runs 14 residues. CDR1 SGHTA and CDR2 FQGNSA come from the germline V gene. DNA for the CDR3: TGTGCCAGCAGCCCGACAGTCAGCAATCAGCCCCAGCATTTT. Its translation is CASSPTVSNQPQHF.

Only a few counts were recorded for this clone. The V gene is TRBV13, the J gene TRBJ1-4; possibly TRBD1 for D (5 bases). The germline V gene encodes CDR1 PRHDT and CDR2 FYEKMQ (reference sequence). The CDR3 sequence is 17 residues long. Between the trimmed V and J ends, which lost 2 bases and 2 bases, there was a span of 15 bases. The CDR3 here is CASSLFGQGATNEKLFF. CDR3 in DNA: TGTGCCAGCAGCTTATTCGGGCAGGGCGCGACTAATGAAAAACTGTTTTTT.

This sequence joins TRBV5-1 and TRBJ2-7; D is perhaps TRBD2 (6 bases). V was pared by 3 bases and J by 6 bases, with 13 bases between. The CDR3 spans 13 residues. CDR1 and CDR2 (germline): SGHRS, YFSETQ. CDR3 bases: TGCGCCAGCAGCTACTACGGGGGACGCGAGCAGTACTTC. Translation gives CASSYYGGREQYF.

This clone appeared a few times. The V and J genes are TRBV11-3 and TRBJ2-7, with 10 bases fitting TRBD2. The CDR3 extends over 16 amino acids. Germline V gene data show CDR1 as SGHNT and CDR2 as YENEEA. Losses at the gene ends were 2 bases for V and 4 bases for J; bases not matched to a gene: 8. The CDR3 loop is CASSLSIGLAAYEQYF. CDR3 DNA: TGTGCCAGCAGCTTATCCATCGGACTAGCGGCTTACGAGCAGTACTTC.

This rearrangement joins TRBV7-3 to TRBJ1-1; unclear D gene. The CDR3 consists of 13 residues. Germline-derived CDR1 and CDR2 are SGHTA and FQGTGA. V was trimmed by 1 base and J by 3 bases, leaving 6 bases between them. The CDR3 region has the DNA TGTGCCAGCAGCTTAATGAGTTACACTGAAGCTTTCTTT. This gives the protein CASSLMSYTEAFF.